Listed below are T cell receptor beta chains from one sample, sequenced in a study of cytomegalovirus exposure and HLA in healthy donors. Sequenced by immunoSEQ multiplex PCR; TCRdb stores in-frame clones only, minus some. The sample records 75,000 to 95,000 clones, about 62% being singletons. Sequencing was performed on PBMCs. The receptors come from a young man in good health and CMV-seronegative. Each CDR3 is given with its conserved first and last residue. D genes are given only for firm matches. Clone size, where shown, is once, few, many, or a class for clones that have expanded.

>-|-|TRBV5-4|TRBJ2-1
CASSRVLGAYNEQFF
TGTGCCAGCAGCCGCGTGCTGGGCGCGTACAATGAGCAGTTCTTC
>-|few|TRBV19|TRBJ1-2
CASSGYPNTPGVIRGYTF
TGTGCCAGTAGCGGATATCCTAACACACCAGGGGTTATCCGTGGCTACACCTTC
>-|-|TRBV7-2|TRBJ2-3
CASSLQLGTDTQYF
TGTGCCAGCAGCTTACAACTAGGCACAGATACGCAGTATTTT
>TRBD1|-|TRBV13|TRBJ1-3
CASRQGAGSGNTIYF
TGTGCCAGTCGTCAGGGGGCTGGGTCTGGAAACACCATATATTTT
>-|few|TRBV7-3|TRBJ2-1
CASSFTSNEQFF
TGTGCCAGCAGCTTTACTAGTAATGAGCAGTTCTTC
>TRBD1|-|TRBV6-5|TRBJ1-2
CASRVGQRTNYGYTF
TGTGCCAGCAGGGTGGGACAGAGAACTAACTATGGCTACACCTTC
>-|-|TRBV14|TRBJ1-4
CASRDSPSEKLFF
TGTGCCAGCAGGGACAGTCCATCTGAAAAACTGTTTTTT
>TRBD1|-|TRBV30|TRBJ1-5
CAWSVTGDQPQHF
TGTGCCTGGAGTGTGACAGGGGATCAGCCCCAGCATTTT
>-|-|TRBV28|TRBJ1-2
CASRPDTAHGYTF
TGTGCCAGCAGACCGGACACTGCTCATGGCTACACCTTC
>-|-|TRBV10-3|TRBJ1-1
CAISDGTEAFF
TGTGCCATCAGTGACGGTACTGAAGCTTTCTTT
>-|-|TRBV5-1|TRBJ1-1
CASSPEGVMNTEAFF
TGCGCCAGCAGCCCCGAAGGAGTCATGAACACTGAAGCTTTCTTT
>TRBD1|-|TRBV19|TRBJ2-4
CASSTDRDRAKNIQYF
TGTGCCAGTAGTACCGACAGGGACAGAGCCAAAAACATTCAGTACTTC
>TRBD2|-|TRBV9|TRBJ2-5
CASSVVSGSETQYF
TGTGCCAGCAGCGTAGTTAGCGGGAGTGAGACCCAGTACTTC
>TRBD1|-|TRBV5-8|TRBJ1-4
CASSLGGQFAGINEKRVGFF
TGTGCCAGCAGCTTGGGGGGACAGTTCGCGGGGATTAATGAAAAACGGGTCGGATTTTTT
>-|-|TRBV14|TRBJ2-4
CASSQGALLAKNIQYF
TGTGCCAGCAGCCAAGGAGCCCTACTAGCCAAAAACATTCAGTACTTC
>TRBD1|-|TRBV5-1|TRBJ2-1
CASSGGDRGFSGNEQFF
TGCGCCAGCAGCGGAGGGGACAGGGGATTCTCCGGCAATGAGCAGTTCTTC
>TRBD2|-|TRBV7-3|TRBJ2-3
CASSHSGVSTDTQYF
TGTGCCAGTAGCCATAGCGGGGTTAGCACAGATACGCAGTATTTT
>TRBD2|-|TRBV2|TRBJ2-5
CASERSSGQEKETQYF
TGTGCCAGCGAAAGGTCTAGCGGACAAGAAAAAGAGACCCAGTACTTC